The next 10 T cell receptor beta chains were all read from a single sample in a study of CD8+ T cells in alopecia areata. The sorting of pooled cutaneous lymph node cells relied on CD4, CD8alpha, NKG2D, NKG2ACE and other markers. Extracted RNA was reverse transcribed into cDNA, the sequencing template. Assay used: immunoSEQ multiplex PCR; TCRdb lists only in-frame clones, some missing. The sample presents over 250,000 clones, none singletons. The sequenced sample consisted of CD4+ T cells sorted from a lymph node. The origin of the receptors is a C3H/HeJ mouse with alopecia areata. Mice of this strain are of MHC haplotype H2-k.

Concerning this clone: Mouse names are used for the genes. The read ends 4 residues early relative to the CDR3; the germline J gene fills the gap. Other DNA sequences in the same sample also yield this CDR3. The chain joins TRBV13-1 to TRBJ2-7, with TRBD2 matching over 11 bases. The length of the CDR3 is 15 residues. Looked up from germline, CDR1 is NSHNY and CDR2 is SYGAGN. J was trimmed by 3 bases and V by 3 bases; bases with no gene match: 5. The DNA read from the CDR3 is TGTGCCAGCAGTGTTCCGGGACTGGGGGTCTAT. Protein sequence: CASSVPGLGVY. The entire CDR3 reads CASSVPGLGVYEQYF.

This clone was seen more than once but under ten times. Genes and germline are mouse. The DNA ends 4 residues before the CDR3 does, and the rest of the CDR3 is filled in from the germline J gene. The chain joins TRBV13-1 to TRBJ2-2, with 12 nucleotides matching TRBD2. There are 15 residues in the CDR3. The V segment lost 4 bases and the J segment 4 bases; nucleotides outside the gene matches: 2. From germline, CDR1 is NSHNY and CDR2 SYGAGN. The CDR3: CASSRDWGVTGQLYF. Incomplete CDR3 DNA: TGTGCCAGCAGTCGGGACTGGGGGGTCACCGGG.

This clone was seen a handful of times. A much larger clone sits a single nucleotide away, making a read error possible. The genes are named according to mouse. The sequence runs out 4 residues before the end of the CDR3; the remainder is reconstructed from the germline J gene. The chain is built from TRBV13-3 and TRBJ2-5, with 7 bases aligning to TRBD2. The CDR3 has 13 residues. In germline, CDR1 is NNHDY, CDR2 SYVADS. V lost 3 bases and J lost 3; bases outside the gene matches: 1. Partial CDR3 DNA: TGTGCCAGCAGTGCCTGGGGGCAAGAC. As protein: CASSAWGQD. The CDR3 in full is CASSAWGQDTQYF. Full variable domain (rest looked up from reference TRBV13-3 and TRBJ2-5): EAAVTQSPRSKVAVTGGKVTLSCHQTNNHDYMYWYRQDTGHGLRLIHYSYVADSTEKGDIPDGYKASRPSQENFSLILELASLSQTAVYFCASSAWGQDTQYFGPGTRLLVL.

Points on this clone: Genes and germline come from the mouse. The observed sequence ends 4 residues before the CDR3 terminus, with the missing tail filled in from the germline J gene. This chain joins TRBV13-1 and TRBJ2-1; 7 nucleotides align to TRBD2. There are 15 residues in the CDR3. With 4 bases clipped from V and 5 bases from J, the junction kept 9 bases outside the gene matches. Germline-derived CDR1 and CDR2 are NSHNY and SYGAGN. The covered CDR3 bases are TGTGCCAGCAGTCATTGGCGGGGGGGGAATGCT. Its protein product is CASSHWRGGNA. The full CDR3 sequence reads CASSHWRGGNAEQFF.

This clone appeared a few times. The genes and germline here are from mouse. The sequence runs out 4 residues before the end of the CDR3; the remainder is reconstructed from the germline J gene. The chain recombines TRBV5 with TRBJ2-3; possibly TRBD2 for D (5 bases). This CDR3 has 15 amino acids. The V end was cut by 2 bases, the J end by 0 bases, with 9 bases between. The germline CDR1 and CDR2 sequences are LGHNA and YNLKQL (reference sequence). CDR3 residues: CASSQHWTSAETLYF. The CDR3 DNA, read in part, is TGTGCCAGCAGCCAACACTGGACTAGTGCAGAA.

A remark on this clone: These gene names are mouse names. The read ends 4 residues early relative to the CDR3; the germline J gene fills the gap. The rearrangement links TRBV19 to TRBJ2-3; 8 bases line up with TRBD1. V lost 8 bases, J lost 1 base, and 6 bases stayed unmatched. Germline V CDR1 and CDR2: FNHDT, SITEND (reference sequence). CDR3 length equals 14 residues. The CDR3 here is CASQGARGAETLYF. The sequenced CDR3 bases are TGTGCCAGTCAGGGGGCGCGAGGTGCAGAA.

This clone was seen a few times. Gene names follow the mouse nomenclature. The CDR3 goes on 4 residues after the read ends, and that part is filled in from the germline J gene. This chain links TRBV4 with TRBJ2-1; 7 bases line up with TRBD2. Looked up from germline, CDR1 is LGHDT and CDR2 is YNNKQL (reference sequence). The CDR3 consists of 14 residues. J lost 2 bases, V lost 5 bases, and 3 bases had no gene match. The CDR3 loop reads CASSPDWYYAEQFF. The CDR3 DNA, read in part, is TGTGCCAGCAGCCCGGACTGGTACTATGCT.

This clone was counted between two and nine times. The genes and germline here are from mouse. The sequenced CDR3 bases are TGTGCCAGCAGCCAAGACGTCTGGGGTGCAGAA. Protein sequence: CASSQDVWGAE. In full, the CDR3 is CASSQDVWGAETLYF. The V and J genes are TRBV5 and TRBJ2-3, with a possible D match to TRBD2 (5 bases). The CDR3 end falls 4 residues outside the read, so it is completed with the germline J gene. Germline V gene sequence: CDR1 LGHNA, CDR2 YNLKQL (reference sequence). The germline V and J ends were trimmed by 0 bases and 1 base, with 8 bases remaining between them. The CDR3 is made up of 15 amino acids.

This clone was seen repeatedly, ten times or more. The gene names here belong to mouse. Read sequence stops 4 residues before the CDR3 end, and the germline J gene provides the missing end. The V and J genes are TRBV31 and TRBJ2-4; weak D call: TRBD1 (6 bases). The CDR3 runs 13 residues. V gave up 1 base and J gave up 1 base, with 6 bases separating them. CDR1 and CDR2 from the germline V gene are GKSSPN and SITVG. The sequenced CDR3 bases are TGTGCCTGGAGTCAGGGGGGTCAAAAC. Protein: CAWSQGGQN. The complete CDR3 protein is CAWSQGGQNTLYF.

In the case of this clone: Gene names denote mouse genes. With the read ending 3 residues before the CDR3 end, the germline J gene is used to fill in that end. V and J are TRBV19 and TRBJ1-6; D may be TRBD1 (6 bases). TRBJ1-6 is annotated as an ORF whose role is uncertain. The CDR3 is 14 amino acids. Germline V gene sequence: CDR1 FNHDT, CDR2 SITEND (reference sequence). Trimming pared 4 bases from V and 6 bases from J, leaving 11 bases between. CDR3 region: CASSLQGFNSPLYF. The covered CDR3 bases are TGTGCCAGCAGTCTTCAGGGGTTTAATTCGCCC.